The rows below give T cell receptor beta chains drawn from one sample of a study of cytomegalovirus exposure and HLA in healthy donors. Data came from immunoSEQ multiplex PCR; TCRdb stores just in-frame clones and leaves some out. The sample contains over 70,000 clones, 65% to 75% of which appear only once. Sequencing was performed on PBMCs. These receptors were obtained from a young man in good health and CMV-seronegative. The CDR3 runs from the conserved cysteine through the conserved F or W. A D gene is named only where the DNA matches it firmly. Not all rows give a size; the values are once, few, many and, for expanded clones, a class.

clone size	D gene	V gene	J gene	CDR3 protein	CDR3 DNA
NA	NA	TRBV28	TRBJ2-7	CASTRGTYEQYF	TGTGCCAGCACACGGGGGACCTACGAGCAGTACTTC
once	TRBD1	TRBV27	TRBJ2-7	CASSFGTGLSYEQYF	TGTGCCAGCAGTTTTGGGACAGGGCTCTCCTACGAGCAGTACTTC
NA	TRBD1	TRBV4-2	TRBJ2-7	CASSYGQGASYEQYF	TGTGCCAGCAGTTATGGACAGGGGGCGTCCTACGAGCAGTACTTC
NA	TRBD2	TRBV6-5	TRBJ2-3	CASSPGTSGIDTQYF	TGTGCCAGCAGTCCCGGGACTAGCGGGATTGATACGCAGTATTTT
NA	NA	TRBV7-7	TRBJ1-5	CASSSSNNQPQHF	TGTGCCAGCAGCTCGAGCAATAATCAGCCCCAGCATTTT
NA	NA	TRBV11-2	TRBJ2-2	CASSRTAGELFF	TGTGCCAGCAGCAGAACAGCCGGGGAGCTGTTTTTT
NA	TRBD1	TRBV4-1	TRBJ1-4	CASSQDPGTGIREKLFF	TGCGCCAGCAGCCAAGATCCCGGGACAGGGATAAGGGAAAAACTGTTTTTT
NA	NA	TRBV4-3	TRBJ2-5	CASSQDRRGKTQYF	TGCGCCAGCAGCCAAGATCGACGGGGGAAGACCCAGTACTTC
NA	NA	TRBV5-6	TRBJ2-7	CASTGVEARGGEQYF	TGTGCCAGCACCGGAGTCGAGGCCCGAGGGGGCGAGCAGTACTTC
NA	TRBD2	TRBV6-4	TRBJ2-1	CASSEREYNEQFF	TGTGCCAGCAGTGAGCGGGAGTACAATGAGCAGTTCTTC
NA	NA	TRBV10-3	TRBJ1-5	CAISPTGASNQPQHF	TGTGCCATCAGCCCAACAGGAGCTAGCAATCAGCCCCAGCATTTT
NA	NA	TRBV7-9	TRBJ2-2	CASSSREGNTGELFF	TGTGCCAGCAGCTCCCGAGAGGGTAATACCGGGGAGCTGTTTTTT
NA	NA	TRBV5-1	TRBJ1-5	CASSLEAGVEPQHF	TGCGCCAGCAGCTTGGAGGCAGGGGTAGAGCCCCAGCATTTT
NA	TRBD2	TRBV15	TRBJ2-3	CATSLGLAGGLDTDTQYF	TGTGCCACCAGCTTGGGACTAGCGGGAGGGCTCGACACAGATACGCAGTATTTT
once	TRBD1	TRBV10-3	TRBJ2-7	CAIRRTGGQGRPKFYEQYF	TGTGCCATCAGGCGGACAGGGGGCCAGGGACGCCCAAAATTCTACGAGCAGTACTTC
NA	TRBD1	TRBV6-6	TRBJ1-5	CASSSPTGTQGQPQHF	TGTGCCAGCAGTTCCCCGACAGGGACCCAGGGTCAGCCCCAGCATTTT
few	NA	TRBV9	TRBJ2-3	CASSSVDTQYF	TGTGCCAGCAGCTCCGTAGATACGCAGTATTTT